Sequencing of this T cell receptor beta chain was carried out in a study of shared clonotypes between healthy human individuals. HIV-negative, healthy adults without recent acute infections or vaccinations were the donors. The germline V gene encodes CDR1 MNHEY and CDR2 SMNVEV (reference sequence). Trimming took 4 bases from V and 2 from J, leaving 21 bases between them. This CDR3 region has 18 residues. Libraries were prepared by immunoSEQ multiplex PCR; TCRdb keeps only in-frame clonotypes and omits some of them. The sample has approximately 530,000 clones; about 96% are singletons. Study-wide results and caveats: Naive subsets usually exceeded memory subsets in estimated richness.

For this clone: Its antigen is undetermined.

The origin of this receptor is a woman in her 30s in good health. The chain carries TRBV27 and TRBJ2-1, with a possible D match to TRBD2 (5 bases). The source material was naive CD4+ T cells sorted from blood. Subset in this sample: CD45RA+ positively selected. For the CDR3, the DNA is TGTGCCAGCAGTTCAAGGAGGACGCCGACCACACCCTACAATGAGCAGTTCTTC. Translated: CASSSRRTPTTPYNEQFF.